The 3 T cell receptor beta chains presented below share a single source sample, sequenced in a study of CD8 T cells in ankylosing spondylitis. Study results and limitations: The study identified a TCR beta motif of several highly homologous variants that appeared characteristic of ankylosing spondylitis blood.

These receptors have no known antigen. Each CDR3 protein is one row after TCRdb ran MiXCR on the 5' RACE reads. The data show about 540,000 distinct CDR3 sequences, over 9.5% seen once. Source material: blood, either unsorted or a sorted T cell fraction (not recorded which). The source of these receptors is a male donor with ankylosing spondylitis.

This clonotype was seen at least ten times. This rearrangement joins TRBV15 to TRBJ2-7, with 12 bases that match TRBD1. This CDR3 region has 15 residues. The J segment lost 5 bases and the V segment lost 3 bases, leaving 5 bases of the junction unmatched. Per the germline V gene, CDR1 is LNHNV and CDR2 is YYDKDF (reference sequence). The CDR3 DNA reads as TGTGCCACCAGCAGTGGGGGACAGGGGGCCCACGAGCAGTACTTC. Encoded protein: CATSSGGQGAHEQYF.

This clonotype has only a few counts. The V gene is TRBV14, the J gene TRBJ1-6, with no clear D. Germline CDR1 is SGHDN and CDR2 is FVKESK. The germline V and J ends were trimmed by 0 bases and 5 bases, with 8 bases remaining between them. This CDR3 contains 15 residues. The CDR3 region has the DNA TGTGCCAGCAGCCAAGACTTAGGGAATAATTCACCCCTCCACTTT. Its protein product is CASSQDLGNNSPLHF.

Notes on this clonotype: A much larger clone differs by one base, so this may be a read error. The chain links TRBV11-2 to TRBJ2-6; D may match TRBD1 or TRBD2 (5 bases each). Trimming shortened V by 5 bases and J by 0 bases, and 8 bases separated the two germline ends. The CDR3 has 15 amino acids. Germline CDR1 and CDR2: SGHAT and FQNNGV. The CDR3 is CASSRDGSGANVLTF. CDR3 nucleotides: TGTGCCAGCAGCCGGGACGGCTCTGGGGCCAACGTCCTGACTTTC.